This T cell receptor (beta chain) emerged from a study of CD8+ T cells in alopecia areata. In each case, RNA was isolated and then reverse transcribed into cDNA as the sequencing template. The assay was immunoSEQ multiplex PCR, and TCRdb's table has in-frame clones only and misses some. The sample contains more than 8,500 clones, 65% to 80% of which appear only once. The study team obtained lesional scalp punch biopsies and peripheral blood from alopecia areata patients. This CDR3 spans 17 amino acids. Germline values: CDR1 SGDLS, CDR2 YYNGEE. J lost 0 bases, V lost 2 bases, and 8 bases had no gene match.

The sequencing sample was made of skin. This receptor was obtained from a human donor with alopecia areata. The rearrangement links TRBV9 to TRBJ2-1; 7 bases fit TRBD1. CDR3 coding DNA: TGTGCCAGCAGCGTGAGTGACAGGGTTAGCTCCTACAATGAGCAGTTCTTC. Amino acids: CASSVSDRVSSYNEQFF. The full variable domain, with the rest looked up from reference TRBV9 and TRBJ2-1, is DSGVTQTPKHLITATGQRVTLRCSPRSGDLSVYWYQQSLDQGLQFLIQYYNGEERAKGNILERFSAQQFPDLHSELNLSSLELGDSALYFCASSVSDRVSSYNEQFFGPGTRLTVL.